This T cell receptor beta chain stems from a study of shared T cell receptors in the human thymus. The CDR3 extends over 14 amino acids. With 8 bases clipped from V and 11 bases from J, the junction kept 13 bases outside the gene matches. CDR1 and CDR2 from the germline V gene are MNHNY and SVGAGI (reference sequence). The table came from immunoSEQ multiplex PCR; TCRdb's copy has only in-frame clones and leaves some out. The sample contains about 730,000 clones, 70% to 90% of which appear only once. These data were also filed under a second study, of human thymus T cells. That source adds: The study used thymus tissue resected during corrective heart surgery. Related research reported highly overlapping thymic repertoires among unrelated individuals.

V gene TRBV6-6 combines with J gene TRBJ2-1; TRBD1 matches at 9 bases. The clonotype originates from a girl younger than two with a congenital heart defect. Sequences were obtained from thymocytes. In DNA, the CDR3 is TGTGCCAGCTGTCTCGGGACAGGGACCGACCAGCAGTTCTTC. Translation gives CASCLGTGTDQQFF.